The 25 T cell receptor beta chains given below trace back to one sample, sequenced in a study of regulatory T cells in long-lasting Graves disease. The time point here: newly diagnosed GD, antithyroid drugs for less than 3 months. RNA from PBMCs was the source of the TCR library. Construction of the TCR beta libraries employed iRepertoire HTBI primers in conjunction with Arm-PCR of CDR3 regions. One entry per CDR3 protein results from TCRdb running MiXCR on the multiplex PCR reads. The top ten clones hold approximately 30% of a sample with roughly 380,000 distinct CDR3 sequences, roughly 17% of them seen once. The sample also formed part of further work on T cells in Graves' hyperthyroidism and ophthalmopathy.

The sequencing used peripheral blood mononuclear cells (PBMCs), collected at new diagnosis, from a patient treated with antithyroid drugs. These receptors were obtained from a man aged 35-49 years with Graves disease.

The rearrangement uses TRBV10-1 and TRBJ2-3; 8 bases fit TRBD1. Unmatched junction bases numbered 5, after V lost 2 bases and J lost 7 bases. The CDR3 runs to 14 residues. CDR1 is WNHNN and CDR2 is SYGVQD in the germline V gene (reference sequence). The CDR3 DNA follows: TGCGCCAGCAGTGAGGGGACAGGATCAAATACGCAGTATTTT. Translated: CASSEGTGSNTQYF.

This clonotype has a count of ten or more. V gene TRBV6-1 combines with J gene TRBJ2-4; D perhaps matches TRBD1 (5 bases). The germline V gene has CDR1 MNHNS and CDR2 SASEGT. The CDR3 totals 12 residues. V shed 6 bases and J shed 15 bases, with 18 bases lying between them. DNA of the CDR3: TGTGCCAGCAGCCGCGGCCGCAGGGTATTGTACTTC. Translating gives CASSRGRRVLYF.

This clonotype showed up just a few times. V usage is TRBV5-1 and J usage is TRBJ2-7; D ambiguous. Germline CDR1 SGHRS, CDR2 YFSETQ. Trimming took 2 bases from V and 3 from J, leaving 18 bases between them. This CDR3 region has 16 residues. CDR3 sequence: CASSFANRPEVYEQYF. The DNA of the CDR3 is TGCGCCAGCAGCTTTGCCAACCGCCCTGAGGTCTACGAGCAGTACTTC.

This rearrangement joins TRBV7-2 to TRBJ2-7, with 9 bases matching TRBD2. Germline assignment: CDR1 SGHTA and CDR2 FQGNSA. CDR3 length: 15 residues. J lost 0 bases, V lost 5 bases, and 5 bases had no gene match. DNA of the CDR3: TGTGCCAGCAGCAATAGCGGGGGCCTCTCCTACGAGCAGTACTTC. As protein: CASSNSGGLSYEQYF.

Ten or more counts support this clonotype. The V gene is TRBV29-1, the J gene TRBJ2-1, with a possible D match to TRBD2 (5 bases). Between the trimmed V and J ends, which lost 1 base and 1 base, there was a span of 11 bases. The CDR3 sequence is 15 residues long. The V gene's germline CDR1 is SQVTM and CDR2 ANQGSEA. The CDR3 protein is CSVEGGPLSYNEQFF. The CDR3 nucleotides read TGCAGCGTTGAAGGCGGGCCCCTTTCCTACAATGAGCAGTTCTTC.

This clonotype occurred many times. This chain links TRBV27 with TRBJ2-1; 11 nucleotides align to TRBD2. The ends lost 1 base at V and 0 bases at J; junction bases unmatched: 5. The CDR3 length is 18 residues. Per the germline V gene, CDR1 is MNHEY and CDR2 is SMNVEV (reference sequence). The CDR3 nucleotides are TGTGCCAGCAGTTTATTTAGCGGGGGGGATCGCTCCTACAATGAGCAGTTCTTC. Its protein product is CASSLFSGGDRSYNEQFF.

At least ten counts were recorded for this clonotype. In DNA, the CDR3 is TGTGCCAGCAGCGAGAGGGGGACACACGGCTACACCTTC. It is translated as CASSERGTHGYTF. V gene TRBV9 combines with J gene TRBJ1-2; D is possibly TRBD1 (6 bases). V lost 3 bases and J 8 bases, leaving 14 bases between the germline ends. The CDR3 loop spans 13 amino acids. Germline CDR1 and CDR2: SGDLS and YYNGEE.

In its sample, this clonotype was seen many times. This rearrangement joins TRBV28 to TRBJ2-7, with 7 bases matching TRBD1. V lost 7 bases and J lost 1; bases outside the gene matches: 7. Germline V CDR1 and CDR2: MDHEN, SYDVKM. The CDR3 totals 14 residues. The CDR3 region is CASTQPGQSYEQYF. Written as DNA, the CDR3 is TGTGCCAGCACCCAACCGGGACAGTCCTACGAGCAGTACTTC.

There are many counts of this clonotype. The chain recombines TRBV12-3 or TRBV12-4 with TRBJ1-5; D gene unclear. Trimming removed 5 bases at V and 5 bases at J, with 7 bases between. The CDR3 has 12 residues. The CDR3 DNA is TGTGCCAGCAGTGGAGGCTATCAGCCCCAGCATTTT. Its protein product is CASSGGYQPQHF.

There are many counts of this clonotype. CDR3 sequence reads: CATSTRGSNTEAFF. The DNA of the CDR3 is TGTGCCACCAGCACCAGGGGTTCGAACACTGAAGCTTTCTTT. The chain combines TRBV15 with TRBJ1-1; tentative D call: TRBD1 (6 bases). With 4 bases removed from V and 1 base from J, the gap between germline ends came to 10 bases. This CDR3 spans 14 amino acids. Germline assignment: CDR1 LNHNV and CDR2 YYDKDF (reference sequence).

This clonotype has more than one count but fewer than ten. This sequence joins TRBV29-1 and TRBJ2-7, with 11 bases lining up with TRBD2. Losses at the gene ends were 0 bases for V and 3 bases for J; bases not matched to a gene: 4. This CDR3 is 15 amino acids long. Germline V gene sequence: CDR1 SQVTM, CDR2 ANQGSEA. The CDR3 region is CSVEELAGGFYEQYF. CDR3 nucleotides: TGCAGCGTTGAAGAGCTAGCGGGGGGTTTCTACGAGCAGTACTTC.

V is TRBV20-1 and J is TRBJ2-7; 8 bases are shared with TRBD1. In germline, CDR1 is DFQATT, CDR2 SNEGSKA (reference sequence). J gave up 5 bases and V 6 bases, and 9 bases lay outside the gene matches. This CDR3 is built from 13 residues. The DNA for the CDR3 is TGCAGTGCCACCGACAGGGGATATAACGAGCAGTACTTC. Translation: CSATDRGYNEQYF.

This clonotype was counted between two and nine times. The gene calls are TRBV29-1 and TRBJ1-4; D is unclear. This CDR3 comprises 13 residues. Germline assignment: CDR1 SQVTM and CDR2 ANQGSEA. CDR3 DNA sequence: TGCAGTGCGAGGGCGCAGTCTAATGAAAAACTGTTTTTT. This gives the protein CSARAQSNEKLFF.

The chain has TRBV7-9 and TRBJ2-5; no reliable D call. The germline V gene encodes CDR1 SEHNR and CDR2 FQNEAQ (reference sequence). V dropped 5 bases and J dropped 5 bases, with 12 bases sitting between them. This CDR3 region has 13 residues. CDR3 nucleotides: TGTGCCAGCAGCCCCGTGGTGGGCGAGACCCAGTACTTC. It is translated as CASSPVVGETQYF.

This clonotype was picked up many times. The chain joins TRBV20-1 to TRBJ2-1; D call uncertain. V shed 0 bases and J shed 8 bases, with 14 bases lying between them. The CDR3 runs to 14 residues. Looked up from germline, CDR1 is DFQATT and CDR2 is SNEGSKA (reference sequence). The CDR3: CSARDHVAGDEQFF. The CDR3, as DNA: TGCAGTGCTAGAGATCACGTCGCAGGCGATGAGCAGTTCTTC.

This clonotype came up many times. The rearrangement uses TRBV12-3 or TRBV12-4 and TRBJ2-3, with D uncertain. The CDR3 is 15 residues long. Trimming removed 6 bases at V and 2 bases at J, with 15 bases between. CDR3 sequence reads: CASSPEVPPTDTQYF. The CDR3 coding sequence is TGTGCCAGCAGCCCAGAGGTCCCGCCCACAGATACGCAGTATTTT.

In its sample, this clonotype was seen many times. The chain carries TRBV5-1 and TRBJ2-3; TRBD2 aligns across 9 bases. The ends lost 4 bases at V and 4 bases at J; junction bases unmatched: 4. The CDR3 has 14 amino acids. CDR1 is SGHRS, CDR2 YFSETQ, per germline. CDR3: CASSLSGGADTQYF. CDR3 DNA sequence: TGCGCCAGCAGCCTTAGCGGGGGCGCAGATACGCAGTATTTT. Together with reference TRBV5-1 and TRBJ2-3, the CDR3 gives the full variable domain: KAGVTQTPRYLIKTRGQQVTLSCSPISGHRSVSWYQQTPGQGLQFLFEYFSETQRNKGNFPGRFSGRQFSNSRSEMNVSTLELGDSALYLCASSLSGGADTQYFGPGTRLTVL.

This clonotype was seen ten or more times. The chain has TRBV28 and TRBJ2-7; no clear D. Germline assignment: CDR1 MDHEN and CDR2 SYDVKM. The length of the CDR3 is 12 residues. Trimming took 5 bases from V and 5 from J, leaving 10 bases between them. CDR3 residues: CASSKGFDEQYF. CDR3 nucleotide sequence: TGTGCCAGCAGTAAAGGTTTCGACGAGCAGTACTTC.

The sample holds many counts of this clonotype. The rearrangement joins TRBV5-4 to TRBJ2-2, with a weak D call TRBD1 (5 bases). V was clipped by 0 bases and J by 0 bases, with 9 bases between them. Germline V gives CDR1 SGHNT, CDR2 YYREEE (reference sequence). The CDR3 has 16 amino acids. In DNA form, the CDR3 reads TGTGCCAGCAGCTTGGACAGGCAGACGAACACCGGGGAGCTGTTTTTT. Protein: CASSLDRQTNTGELFF.

In this sample, this clonotype turned up many times. The V call is TRBV9, the J call TRBJ2-3; no definite D call. Germline lookup yields CDR1 SGDLS and CDR2 YYNGEE. V was clipped by 3 bases and J by 2 bases, with 10 bases between them. This CDR3 is built from 14 residues. In DNA form, the CDR3 reads TGTGCCAGCAGCGGGGCGGCTTTCACAGATACGCAGTATTTT. Residues: CASSGAAFTDTQYF.

The chain links TRBV2 to TRBJ1-4, with 8 bases identical to TRBD1. V dropped 6 bases and J dropped 8; count of bases not matched to a gene: 8. This CDR3 contains 14 residues. The germline CDR1 and CDR2 sequences are SNHLY and FYNNEI. The CDR3, as DNA: TGTGCCAGCAGCGCAACAGGGGGGCGCGAAAAACTGTTTTTT. Amino acids: CASSATGGREKLFF.

Worth noting for this clonotype: A junction boundary mismatches the germline segment, possibly from a read error. The chain has TRBV5-1 and TRBJ1-6, with no clear D. From germline, CDR1 is SGHRS and CDR2 YFSETQ. The CDR3 spans 13 residues. Written as DNA, the CDR3 is TGCGCCGGCAGCTTGGATGGAGAATCACCCCTCCACTTT. Encoded protein: CAGSLDGESPLHF.

The chain carries TRBV25-1 and TRBJ1-4; tentatively, D is TRBD1 (5 bases). V lost 5 bases and J lost 5, with 15 bases in between. The CDR3 totals 15 residues. CDR1 is MGHDK, CDR2 SYGVNS, per germline. CDR3 in DNA: TGTGCCAGCAGTACGCGGAGGGGAACGAATGAAAAACTGTTTTTT. This translates into CASSTRRGTNEKLFF. The variable domain in full, completed from reference TRBV25-1 and TRBJ1-4, reads EADIYQTPRYLVIGTGKKITLECSQTMGHDKMYWYQQDPGMELHLIHYSYGVNSTEKGDLSSESTVSRIRTEHFPLTLESARPSHTSQYLCASSTRRGTNEKLFFGSGTQLSVL.

This sequence joins TRBV12-3 or TRBV12-4 and TRBJ2-1; 7 bases line up with TRBD2. V was clipped by 0 bases and J by 0 bases; unmatched bases: 5. The CDR3 totals 17 residues. In nucleotides, the CDR3 is TGTGCCAGCAGTTTAGCGCTGGGCGGGAGCTCCTACAATGAGCAGTTCTTC. It specifies CASSLALGGSSYNEQFF.

This clonotype was seen at least ten times. The chain is built from TRBV2 and TRBJ2-3; unclear D gene. With 2 bases removed from V and 6 bases from J, the gap between germline ends came to 3 bases. Germline CDR1 SNHLY, CDR2 FYNNEI. This CDR3 has 11 residues. CDR3 nucleotides: TGTGCCAGCAGTGAATCGGATACGCAGTATTTT. Protein: CASSESDTQYF.